These 13 T cell receptor beta chains originate from one sample sequenced in a study of Ad26.COV2.S vaccination and SARS-CoV-2 variants. The repertoire was sequenced with immunoSEQ multiplex PCR; TCRdb's copy has only in-frame clones and lacks some. Among under 500,000 clones listed, about 90% were seen once. Treatment in this sample: roughly 19 received Ad26.COV2.S at low or high dose, single or two shots; about five received placebo; per-sample allocation not given. Collection of the samples took place on day 63 after the first injection of vaccine or placebo. Source: peripheral blood, taken in a trial of Ad26.COV2.S vaccine versus placebo. The source is a person between 18 and 65 years old who received the Ad26.COV2.S COVID-19 vaccine or a placebo.

The rearrangement links TRBV7-9 to TRBJ1-1; D is unclear. Germline CDR1 and CDR2: SEHNR and FQNEAQ (reference sequence). Trimming cost V 1 base and J 7 bases, with 7 bases left between them. The CDR3 is 12 residues long. CDR3 DNA sequence: TGTGCCAGCAGCTTAGGGATGGATGAAGCTTTCTTT. The encoded protein is CASSLGMDEAFF.

In DNA, the CDR3 is TGCGCCAGCAGCCCCGCCAGGGGATATGAGCAGTTCTTC. It specifies CASSPARGYEQFF. The chain is built from TRBV4-3 and TRBJ2-1; maybe TRBD1 (6 bases). This CDR3 is built from 13 residues. Looked up from germline, CDR1 is LGHNA and CDR2 is YSLEER. Trimming pared 4 bases from V and 8 bases from J, leaving 12 bases between.

The J gene is TRBJ1-1, the V gene TRBV2; the D gene is possibly TRBD1 (5 bases). The CDR3 is made up of 14 amino acids. CDR1 SNHLY and CDR2 FYNNEI come from the germline V gene. Between the trimmed V and J ends, which lost 6 bases and 4 bases, there was a span of 15 bases. The CDR3 bases are TGTGCCAGCAGAGAGGGGCGCGGGAGCACTGAAGCTTTCTTT. Translated: CASREGRGSTEAFF.

The V call is TRBV6-2 or TRBV6-3, the J call TRBJ2-1; 10 bases are a match to TRBD2. CDR3 length equals 18 residues. With 4 bases clipped from V and 5 bases from J, the junction kept 14 bases outside the gene matches. Germline-derived CDR1 and CDR2 are MNHEY and SVGEGT. The CDR3, as DNA: TGTGCCAGCAGTTTTAGCGGGGGGCTCCGGAGGGGCCACAATGAGCAGTTCTTC. It yields the protein CASSFSGGLRRGHNEQFF.

In the case of this clone: Other DNA sequences in this specimen translate into the identical CDR3. The chain is built from TRBV6-2 or TRBV6-3 and TRBJ2-7; no clear D gene. Germline CDR1 MNHEY, CDR2 SVGEGT. V shed 6 bases and J shed 0 bases, with 3 bases lying between them. The CDR3 sequence is 11 residues long. The DNA of the CDR3 is TGTGCCAGCAGCTTCTCCTACGAGCAGTACTTC. It yields the protein CASSFSYEQYF.

This sequence joins TRBV2 and TRBJ2-5, with a tentative D call TRBD1 (5 bases). Trimming stripped 1 base from V and 5 bases from J, with 11 bases between. The germline V gene has CDR1 SNHLY and CDR2 FYNNEI. This CDR3 comprises 14 residues. The CDR3 DNA follows: TGTGCCAGCAGTGAAGACAGGATAGGGGAGACCCAGTACTTC. The encoded protein is CASSEDRIGETQYF.

Written as DNA, the CDR3 is TGTGCCAGCAGTTACCGAGGGGTCACCGGGGAGCTGTTTTTT. This encodes CASSYRGVTGELFF. The chain uses TRBV6-2 or TRBV6-3 and TRBJ2-2; D assignment may be TRBD1 or TRBD2 (5 bases each). The germline V gene encodes CDR1 MNHEY and CDR2 SVGEGT. The CDR3 extends over 14 amino acids. Trimming removed 2 bases from V and 4 bases from J, with 8 bases in between.

The chain carries TRBV7-2 and TRBJ2-3; TRBD1 matches 8 bases. The CDR3 runs 14 residues. V was pared by 4 bases and J by 2 bases, with 2 bases of the junction left unmatched. The germline V gene has CDR1 SGHTA and CDR2 FQGNSA. CDR3: CASSWGQATDTQYF. The CDR3 bases are TGTGCCAGCAGCTGGGGACAGGCCACAGATACGCAGTATTTT.

This chain joins TRBV5-1 and TRBJ2-2; D possibly corresponds to TRBD1 (5 bases). Germline CDR1 reads SGHRS; CDR2 reads YFSETQ. V lost 3 bases, J lost 2 bases, and 14 bases lay in between. The CDR3 is 16 residues long. The CDR3 loop is CASSSTGFLNTGELFF. CDR3 coding DNA: TGCGCCAGCAGCTCAACAGGCTTCTTAAACACCGGGGAGCTGTTTTTT.

The genes are TRBV6-2 or TRBV6-3 and TRBJ1-5, with TRBD1 identical over 10 bases. V dropped 4 bases and J dropped 4; count of bases not matched to a gene: 13. The CDR3 runs to 18 residues. Germline values: CDR1 MNHEY, CDR2 SVGEGT. DNA of the CDR3: TGTGCCAGCAGTTTCTCCGCGGCGACAGGGGGCGAGAATCAGCCCCAGCATTTT. Translated: CASSFSAATGGENQPQHF.

The V and J genes are TRBV15 and TRBJ2-3, with 9 positions matching TRBD2. This CDR3 is 18 amino acids long. V gave up 3 bases and J gave up 0 bases; unmatched junction bases: 10. The germline V gene has CDR1 LNHNV and CDR2 YYDKDF (reference sequence). The CDR3: CATSSQRTAGGSTDTQYF. Here the CDR3 DNA reads TGTGCCACCAGCAGCCAACGAACAGCGGGGGGTAGCACAGATACGCAGTATTTT.

This chain joins TRBV9 and TRBJ2-3; 9 bases are a match to TRBD2. J lost 0 bases, V lost 1 base, and 9 bases had no gene match. The CDR3 length is 18 residues. The germline gives CDR1 SGDLS, CDR2 YYNGEE. This chain's CDR3 is CASSVKGGLAPSTDTQYF. The CDR3 DNA sequence: TGTGCCAGCAGCGTAAAGGGTGGACTAGCGCCTAGCACAGATACGCAGTATTTT.

The V call is TRBV5-8, the J call TRBJ1-4, with TRBD1 identical over 8 bases. The CDR3 loop spans 14 amino acids. V lost 3 bases and J lost 6; bases outside the gene matches: 4. CDR1 SGHTS and CDR2 YDEGEE come from the germline V gene. The CDR3: CASSSLDRDEKLFF. The CDR3 bases are TGTGCCAGCAGCTCACTGGACAGGGATGAAAAACTGTTTTTT.